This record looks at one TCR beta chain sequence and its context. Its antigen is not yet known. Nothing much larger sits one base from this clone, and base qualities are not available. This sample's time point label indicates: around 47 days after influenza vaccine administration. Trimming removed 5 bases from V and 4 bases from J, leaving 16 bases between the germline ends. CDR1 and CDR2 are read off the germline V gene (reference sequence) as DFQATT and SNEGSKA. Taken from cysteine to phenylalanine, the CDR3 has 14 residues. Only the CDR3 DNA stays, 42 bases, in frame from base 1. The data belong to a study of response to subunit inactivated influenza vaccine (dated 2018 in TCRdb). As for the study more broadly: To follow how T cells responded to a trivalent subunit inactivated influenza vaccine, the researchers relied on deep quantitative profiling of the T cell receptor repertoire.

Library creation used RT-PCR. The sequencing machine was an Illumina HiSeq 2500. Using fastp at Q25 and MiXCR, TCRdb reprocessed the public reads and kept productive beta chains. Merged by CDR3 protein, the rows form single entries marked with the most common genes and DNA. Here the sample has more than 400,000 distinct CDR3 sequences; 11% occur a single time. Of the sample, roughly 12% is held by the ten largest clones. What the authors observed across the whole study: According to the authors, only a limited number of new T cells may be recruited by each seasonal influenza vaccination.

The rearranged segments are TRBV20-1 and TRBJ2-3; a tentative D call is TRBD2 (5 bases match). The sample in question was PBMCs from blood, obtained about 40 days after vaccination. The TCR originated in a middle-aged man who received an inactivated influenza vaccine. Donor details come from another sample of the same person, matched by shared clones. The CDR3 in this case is CSAPTDSESDTQYF. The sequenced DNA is TGCAGTGCTCCGACGGACTCGGAATCAGATACGCAGTATTTT.